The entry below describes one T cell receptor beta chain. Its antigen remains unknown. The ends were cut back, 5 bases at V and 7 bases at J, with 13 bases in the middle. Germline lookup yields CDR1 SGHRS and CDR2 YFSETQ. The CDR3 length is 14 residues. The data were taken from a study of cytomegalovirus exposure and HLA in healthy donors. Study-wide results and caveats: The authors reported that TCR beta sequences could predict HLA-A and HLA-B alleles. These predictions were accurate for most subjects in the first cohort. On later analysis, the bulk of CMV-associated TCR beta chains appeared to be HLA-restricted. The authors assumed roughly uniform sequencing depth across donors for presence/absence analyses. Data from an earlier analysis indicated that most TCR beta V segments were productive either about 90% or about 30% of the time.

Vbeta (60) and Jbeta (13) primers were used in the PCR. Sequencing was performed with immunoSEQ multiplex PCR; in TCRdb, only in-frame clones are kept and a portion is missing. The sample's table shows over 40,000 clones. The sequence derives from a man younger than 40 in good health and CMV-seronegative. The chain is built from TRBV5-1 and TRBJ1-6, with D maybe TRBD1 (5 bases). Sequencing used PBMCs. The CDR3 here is CASRMDMGNSPLHF. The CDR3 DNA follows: TGCGCCAGCAGGATGGACATGGGCAATTCACCCCTCCACTTT.